The 19 T cell receptor beta chains below all came from one sample that was sequenced in a study of T cell changes during pregnancy in multiple sclerosis (dated by TCRdb to between 2017 and 2020). The library was generated by the immunoSEQ multiplex PCR assay. Held by TCRdb, this immuneACCESS table contains in-frame sequences only and omits some clones. Under half of the omission traces to an unresolved V gene where checked; the cause of the rest is unknown. This sample gives some 77,000 clones in total; around nine tenths of them show up just once. Of the sample, 1.5% to 2% is held by the ten largest clones. The material sequenced was peripheral blood, taken before pregnancy. These receptors originate from a female donor with multiple sclerosis, enrolled in a pregnancy study.

J is TRBJ1-1 and V is TRBV30; 9 bases are a match to TRBD1. This CDR3 spans 16 amino acids. V shed 4 bases, J shed 2 bases, and the junction held 11 bases outside the gene matches. Germline V gene sequence: CDR1 GTSNPN, CDR2 SVGIG (reference sequence). CDR3 in amino acids: CAWTSDRGVFNTEAFF. CDR3 coding DNA: TGTGCCTGGACTTCCGACAGGGGGGTTTTTAACACTGAAGCTTTCTTT.

V and J are TRBV5-1 and TRBJ1-4; 8 nucleotides match TRBD1. This CDR3 has 17 amino acids. Germline loops: CDR1 SGHRS, CDR2 YFSETQ. Trimming took 4 bases from V and 3 from J; bases not matched to a gene: 11. CDR3 region: CASSTQPQGASNEKLFF. The CDR3 DNA sequence: TGCGCCAGCAGCACTCAACCCCAGGGGGCATCTAATGAAAAACTGTTTTTT.

This chain links TRBV6-6 with TRBJ1-5; D is unresolved. V lost 7 bases and J 0 bases, leaving 13 bases between the germline ends. Per the germline V gene, CDR1 is MNHNY and CDR2 is SVGAGI (reference sequence). This CDR3 is built from 15 residues. The CDR3 DNA reads as TGTGCCAGCACCCCCCCCGGGGATAGCAATCAGCCCCAGCATTTT. Translation gives CASTPPGDSNQPQHF.

This chain connects TRBV6-1 to TRBJ2-1, with TRBD1 matching 8 bases. V was clipped by 10 bases and J by 5 bases; unmatched bases: 13. Per germline, CDR1 MNHNS and CDR2 SASEGT. The CDR3 is 15 amino acids. The CDR3, as DNA: TGTGCCACCTCCCAGGGGGCAGGCTTAAACAATGAGCAGTTCTTC. This sequence encodes CATSQGAGLNNEQFF.

The CDR3 spells CASSPHREETQYF. As DNA, the CDR3 is TGTGCCAGCAGCCCCCACAGGGAAGAGACCCAGTACTTC. The rearrangement uses TRBV7-3 and TRBJ2-5, with D possibly being TRBD1 (6 bases). CDR3 length equals 13 residues. Germline loops: CDR1 SGHTA, CDR2 FQGTGA. The V gene lost 5 bases and the J gene lost 3 bases, with 10 bases spanning the gap.

The CDR3 is CASSLVWDIREKLFF. As DNA, the CDR3 is TGCGCCAGCAGCCTCGTCTGGGACATCAGGGAAAAACTGTTTTTT. This chain links TRBV4-3 with TRBJ1-4; TRBD1 is a possible D gene (6 bases). Germline V gene lookup returns CDR1 LGHNA and CDR2 YSLEER. CDR3 length equals 15 residues. V was cut by 4 bases and J by 8 bases, with 17 bases left in between.

The chain couples TRBV20-1 to TRBJ2-7; possibly TRBD1 for D (6 bases). V gave up 3 bases and J gave up 7 bases, with 10 bases separating them. Germline values: CDR1 DFQATT, CDR2 SNEGSKA (reference sequence). CDR3 length: 11 amino acids. The CDR3 sequence is CSARDRAEQYF. CDR3 nucleotides: TGCAGTGCTAGGGACAGAGCGGAGCAGTACTTC.

This chain links TRBV29-1 with TRBJ2-2; D is possibly TRBD2 (5 bases). CDR1 SQVTM and CDR2 ANQGSEA come from the germline V gene. V lost 4 bases and J lost 3, with 12 bases in between. The CDR3 runs 14 residues. The CDR3: CSVASGWDTGELFF. CDR3 bases: TGCAGCGTTGCGTCGGGGTGGGACACCGGGGAGCTGTTTTTT.

This clone was seen a few times. The J gene is TRBJ2-7, the V gene TRBV11-2, with D possibly being TRBD2 (6 bases). The CDR3 sequence is 15 residues long. Germline CDR1 is SGHAT and CDR2 is FQNNGV. Trimming removed 5 bases from V and 0 bases from J, with 14 bases in between. CDR3 amino acids: CASSLGGTFSYEQYF. The CDR3 bases are TGTGCCAGCAGCCTGGGCGGGACCTTCTCCTACGAGCAGTACTTC.

The chain recombines TRBV7-3 with TRBJ2-3, with 7 bases that match TRBD1. The CDR3 has 15 amino acids. In germline, CDR1 is SGHTA, CDR2 FQGTGA. Losses at the gene ends were 6 bases for V and 2 bases for J; bases not matched to a gene: 8. CDR3 sequence reads: CASSRTGVNTDTQYF. The CDR3 DNA sequence: TGTGCCAGCAGTCGTACAGGGGTTAACACAGATACGCAGTATTTT.

V gene TRBV5-1 combines with J gene TRBJ2-1; D is possibly TRBD2 (6 bases). CDR1 and CDR2 (germline): SGHRS, YFSETQ. The CDR3 is made up of 17 amino acids. Trimming stripped 3 bases from V and 0 bases from J, with 16 bases between. CDR3 loop: CASSSPRLGSSYNEQFF. The DNA of the CDR3 is TGCGCCAGCAGCTCCCCCCGACTAGGTAGCTCCTACAATGAGCAGTTCTTC.

This clone is a singleton in its sample. This chain joins TRBV19 and TRBJ2-1; 10 bases line up with TRBD2. V lost 9 bases to trimming and J lost 3 bases; unmatched junction nucleotides: 8. Germline V gene data show CDR1 as LNHDA and CDR2 as SQIVND (reference sequence). This CDR3 spans 15 amino acids. The CDR3 nucleotides are TGTGCCAGCCGACCGCTAGCGGGGGTCTACAATGAGCAGTTCTTC. Its translation is CASRPLAGVYNEQFF.

This chain joins TRBV5-6 and TRBJ2-3; the match to TRBD1 covers 8 bases. V lost 4 bases, J lost 2 bases, and 6 bases stayed unmatched. Germline loops: CDR1 SGHDT, CDR2 YYEEEE. The length of the CDR3 is 15 residues. The CDR3, as DNA: TGTGCCAGCAGCCTCCGGGACAGGAACACAGATACGCAGTATTTT. Translation gives CASSLRDRNTDTQYF.

This rearrangement joins TRBV5-6 to TRBJ2-3; tentative D call: TRBD2 (6 bases). The V end was cut by 4 bases, the J end by 5 bases, with 17 bases between. This CDR3 region has 15 residues. Germline V CDR1 and CDR2: SGHDT, YYEEEE. CDR3 nucleotides: TGTGCCAGCAGCCCCGCTCAAGGAGCGGGAGATACGCAGTATTTT. Translated: CASSPAQGAGDTQYF.

The V gene is TRBV5-1, the J gene TRBJ2-7; maybe TRBD1 (6 bases). The V end lost 4 bases, the J end lost 7 bases, and 24 bases lay between the germline ends. Looked up from germline, CDR1 is SGHRS and CDR2 is YFSETQ. The CDR3 runs to 16 residues. Here the CDR3 reads CASSVSGTSTAHEQYF. For the CDR3, the DNA is TGCGCCAGCAGCGTGTCCGGGACATCGACGGCTCATGAGCAGTACTTC.

This rearrangement joins TRBV7-2 to TRBJ1-1; TRBD1 aligns across 9 bases. V trimming: 5 bases; J trimming: 5 bases; junction bases outside the gene matches: 9. This CDR3 is built from 15 residues. Germline CDR1 SGHTA, CDR2 FQGNSA. The CDR3 region has the DNA TGTGCCAGCAGCGCCCGACAGGGGGGAGGAACTGAAGCTTTCTTT. It specifies CASSARQGGGTEAFF. Full variable domain (missing parts from reference TRBV7-2 and TRBJ1-1): GAGVSQSPSNKVTEKGKDVELRCDPISGHTALYWYRQSLGQGLEFLIYFQGNSAPDKSGLPSDRFSAERTGGSVSTLTIQRTQQEDSAVYLCASSARQGGGTEAFFGQGTRLTVV.

The rearrangement links TRBV6-6 to TRBJ1-1; 9 bases fit TRBD1. CDR3 length: 15 amino acids. V was clipped by 7 bases and J by 1 base; unmatched bases: 7. The V gene's germline CDR1 is MNHNY and CDR2 SVGAGI (reference sequence). The DNA for the CDR3 is TGTGCCAGCAAACTGACAGGGGGTGAGAACACTGAAGCTTTCTTT. Protein: CASKLTGGENTEAFF.

The V call is TRBV9, the J call TRBJ2-5; TRBD2 matches at 9 bases. V lost 0 bases to trimming and J lost 7 bases; unmatched junction nucleotides: 13. CDR1 SGDLS and CDR2 YYNGEE come from the germline V gene. CDR3 size: 17 residues. CDR3 sequence (DNA): TGTGCCAGCAGCGTAGATAGCGGGGGCCCCAAGGGGGTGACCCAGTACTTC. This codes for CASSVDSGGPKGVTQYF.

This clone was seen a few times. The CDR3: CAWSGGPGAPLHF. In DNA form, the CDR3 reads TGTGCCTGGAGTGGAGGACCGGGAGCACCCCTCCACTTT. The rearrangement links TRBV30 to TRBJ1-6; no clear D gene. The germline V gene has CDR1 GTSNPN and CDR2 SVGIG (reference sequence). The ends were cut back, 1 base at V and 11 bases at J, with 12 bases in the middle. CDR3 length equals 13 residues.